This TCR beta chain was obtained from a study of STAT5B mutations in CD4+ large granular lymphocyte leukemia (dated by TCRdb to 2021 to 2024). At the level of the whole study: Among the healthy controls, the CDR3 'QG' motif was associated with a particular HLA allele. The purity of purified fractions was confirmed by flow cytometry on FACSCanto II or FACSVerse to exceed 95% among lymphocytes. The study compared the TCRbeta repertoires of patients with CD4+ T-cell large granular lymphocyte leukemia against those of healthy blood donors. The full study reports these points: Compared with healthy CD4+ repertoires, CD4-sorted patient repertoires appeared more clonal, and this difference remained even after the putative leukemic clones were removed. Each patient's main leukemic clonotypes were private, but approximately 27% of these clonotypes showed up at low frequency in the non-leukemic repertoires of other patients. Data were not HLA-matched; higher clonality in CD4+ versus CD8+ T-LGLL could reflect the relatively small sample size.

Notes on this clone: What this receptor recognizes is not known. No quality values exist for individual bases; no much larger clone is one base distant.

The immunoSEQ assay at survey resolution was applied to genomic DNA for sequencing of TCRbeta rearrangements. As for the original processing: In the TCR sequencing data, the smallest productive clonotype frequency that could be detected was 2.59 x 10-5. Only productive TCRbeta rearrangements, defined as complete and in-frame sequences, were included in the analyses. The clonality of each sample was calculated as Simpson clonality in the immunoSEQ Analyzer version 3.0. Based on frequency, clones were grouped as very rare, small, medium, large (1-20%) or hyperexpanded (>20%). Generation probabilities were estimated with OLGA 1.2.3, V-gene circos plots were generated with VDJtools, specificities were searched for in VDJdb, and CDR3 motifs were identified with GLIPH. TCRdb re-hosts the immuneACCESS table, in-frame sequences only. Its copies lack some clones; in the studies checked, an unresolved V gene accounts for under half of them, and the cause for the rest is not known. V and J calls and clone size come straight from that table; D and trimming were deduced from the DNA. The sample yields some 45,000 clones; about 86% were counted once. The biggest ten clones account for around 2.6% of the sample.

Buffy coats from around 37 blood donors, supplied by the Finnish Red Cross blood service, were used as healthy controls. All TCR-sequenced material derived from peripheral blood: patient blood samples and healthy donor buffy coats. Peripheral blood mononuclear cells were isolated by Ficoll-Hypaque gradient centrifugation. For the healthy controls, CD4+ cells were obtained from buffy coats by magnetic purification. Genomic DNA was extracted using the Gentra Puregene Cell and Tissue kit, and a Qubit 2.0 fluorometer was used to quantify it. Sequencing used CD4+ T cells from blood buffy coats. This receptor was identified in a human donor in good health.

The CDR3 sequence is CASSEVESHTDTQYF. In nucleotide form, the sequence is TGTGCCAGCAGTGAAGTAGAGTCCCACACAGATACGCAGTATTTT. This chain joins TRBV2 to TRBJ2-3; there is no confident call for the D gene. The CDR3, from cysteine to phenylalanine, totals 15 residues. Left in the record is the CDR3 DNA by itself, 45 bases read in frame from the first base. V is shortened by 1 base, J by 2 bases, and the region joining them spans 10 bases. The germline V gene supplies CDR1 SNHLY and CDR2 FYNNEI. Where the CDR3 stops, the reference TRBV2 and TRBJ2-3 genes take over; the full variable domain is EPEVTQTPSHQVTQMGQEVILRCVPISNHLYFYWYRQILGQKVEFLVSFYNNEISEKSEIFDDQFSVERPDGSNFTLKIRSTKLEDSAMYFCASSEVESHTDTQYFGPGTRLTVL.